Listed below are T cell receptor beta chains from one sample, sequenced in a study of CD4 T cells in relation to SARS-CoV-2 and coronaviruses. The assay was immunoSEQ multiplex PCR, and TCRdb's table has in-frame clones only and misses some. The table lists about 68,000 clones, just over 90% of them singletons. The sample taken for sequencing was naive CD4+ T cells from PBMCs. These receptors were obtained from a human donor in good health. Each CDR3 is given with its conserved first and last residue. Each record gives: J gene, V gene, clone size, D gene, CDR3 DNA, CDR3 protein. D genes are given only for firm matches. Only part of the rows carry a size: once, few, many, or a class if the clone is expanded.

TRBJ2-3,TRBV10-3,NA,NA,TGTGCCATCAGTGAGATAGGCGACACAGATACGCAGTATTTT,CAISEIGDTDTQYF
TRBJ2-6,TRBV9,NA,NA,TGTGCCAGCAGCGTAGGGGTTACCGGGGCCAACGTCCTGACTTTC,CASSVGVTGANVLTF
TRBJ1-5,TRBV21-1,once,NA,TGTGCCAGCAGCAAAGCGGGAGTGGGGAATCAGCCCCAGCATTTT,CASSKAGVGNQPQHF
TRBJ1-1,TRBV27,once,TRBD1,TGTGCCAGCAGTTTTACAGGGGCCCGGAACACTGAAGCTTTCTTT,CASSFTGARNTEAFF
TRBJ2-7,TRBV20-1,NA,NA,TGCAGTGCTAGACAGGGAGACGAGCAGTACTTC,CSARQGDEQYF
TRBJ1-6,TRBV18,NA,NA,TGTGCCAGCTCACCGGTCAGCTCCTATAATTCACCCCTCCACTTT,CASSPVSSYNSPLHF
TRBJ1-1,TRBV7-9,NA,NA,TGTGCCAGCCCAGGCGGAATGAACACTGAAGCTTTCTTT,CASPGGMNTEAFF
TRBJ2-3,TRBV7-3,NA,TRBD2,TGTGCCAGCAGCTCAACTAGCGGGGGCACAGATACGCAGTATTTT,CASSSTSGGTDTQYF
TRBJ1-2,TRBV4-2,once,NA,TGTGCCAGCAGCCAAGGGGCCAGGGAGAATGGCTACACCTTC,CASSQGARENGYTF
TRBJ1-4,TRBV30,NA,NA,TGTGCCTGGAGTGGTCAGTTGACTAATGAAAAACTGTTTTTT,CAWSGQLTNEKLFF
TRBJ1-5,TRBV6-2/TRBV6-3,once,TRBD1,TGTGCCAGCAGTTACGCCAGGGGGGGAGGGAATCAGCCCCAGCATTTT,CASSYARGGGNQPQHF
TRBJ1-5,TRBV5-1,NA,TRBD1,TGCGCCAGCAGCTTGGCCGGACAGGGAAGCAATCAGCCCCAGCATTTT,CASSLAGQGSNQPQHF
TRBJ1-2,TRBV5-6,NA,TRBD1,TGTGCCAGCAGCCCGGGACAGGGAGCCTATGGCTACACCTTC,CASSPGQGAYGYTF
TRBJ1-2,TRBV7-8,NA,NA,TGTGCCAGCAGCTTAAGTCTCAACTATGGCTACACCTTC,CASSLSLNYGYTF
TRBJ2-1,TRBV6-2/TRBV6-3,NA,TRBD2,TGTGCCAGCAGTTCACGGCTAGCGGAGGCTTACAATGAGCAGTTCTTC,CASSSRLAEAYNEQFF
TRBJ2-3,TRBV7-3,NA,NA,TGTGCCAGCAGCCGACTGATCACAGATACGCAGTATTTT,CASSRLITDTQYF
TRBJ2-7,TRBV19,NA,NA,TGTGCCAGTAGTTCCTCCCGTGGAGGTACTTCCTACGAGCAGTACTTC,CASSSSRGGTSYEQYF
TRBJ1-1,TRBV5-1,NA,TRBD1,TGCGCCAGCAGCCCGGGACAGATGGCTGAAGCTTTCTTT,CASSPGQMAEAFF
TRBJ2-7,TRBV11-2,NA,NA,TGTGCCAGCAGCTTATCCCAAGTGAGGGGGACCTCCTACGAGCAGTACTTC,CASSLSQVRGTSYEQYF
TRBJ2-1,TRBV30,NA,NA,TGTGCCTGGATGGGGACTTACAATGAGCAGTTCTTC,CAWMGTYNEQFF
TRBJ2-7,TRBV29-1,NA,NA,TGCAGCATCGGCGCCAACTCCTACGAGCAGTACTTC,CSIGANSYEQYF
TRBJ2-3,TRBV29-1,NA,NA,TGCAACGTAGCGGAACCGGCGGGCACAGATACGCAGTATTTT,CNVAEPAGTDTQYF
TRBJ1-4,TRBV30,once,NA,TGTGCCTGGAGGCCCGGGGGGGGCGGTGAGGAAAAACTGTTTTTT,CAWRPGGGGEEKLFF
TRBJ1-1,TRBV6-5,NA,NA,TGTGCCAGCAGTTACTCGGATGTGCGTCAAAGAGCTTTCTTT,CASSYSDVRQRAFF